These 11 T cell receptor beta chains were all obtained from the same sample, sequenced in a study of regulatory T cells in long-lasting Graves disease. CDR3 regions were amplified by Arm-PCR using iRepertoire HTBI primers to build TCR beta libraries. MiXCR, applied by TCRdb to the multiplex PCR reads, yields one record per CDR3 protein. The profile covers 300,000 to 400,000 distinct CDR3 sequences, with over 15% appearing a single time and around 27% taken by the ten largest. Indicated time point: newly diagnosed GD, antithyroid drugs for less than 3 months. PBMC-extracted RNA yielded the TCR library. The sample also formed part of further work on T cells in Graves' hyperthyroidism and ophthalmopathy.

Source: peripheral blood mononuclear cells (PBMCs), taken at new diagnosis, from a patient treated with antithyroid drugs. All receptors come from a man in his forties with Graves disease.

This clonotype was detected only a few times. The germline gene is not matched at one end of the junction; a read error may be the cause. The chain uses TRBV5-1 and TRBJ2-3; 10 nucleotides agree with TRBD2. The germline V gene has CDR1 SGHRS and CDR2 YFSETQ. This CDR3 spans 13 amino acids. CDR3 in amino acids: CASSPLTSGTQYF. CDR3 coding DNA: TGTGCCAGCAGCCCCCTGACTAGCGGGACGCAGTATTTT.

This clonotype was picked up a small number of times. The rearrangement joins TRBV20-1 to TRBJ2-2; 11 nucleotides align to TRBD2. Germline V gene sequence: CDR1 DFQATT, CDR2 SNEGSKA (reference sequence). J lost 10 bases, V lost 0 bases, and 7 bases had no gene match. This CDR3 comprises 15 residues. CDR3 sequence: CSARDHSGGAVELFF. The DNA of the CDR3 is TGCAGTGCTAGAGATCATAGCGGGGGGGCCGTGGAGCTGTTTTTT.

This clonotype was detected ten times or more. This chain joins TRBV3-1 and TRBJ2-3; the D gene is possibly TRBD2 (5 bases). CDR3 size: 14 residues. The V gene's germline CDR1 is LGHDT and CDR2 YNNKEL (reference sequence). V lost 3 bases, J lost 5 bases, and 12 bases lay in between. The CDR3 coding sequence is TGTGCCAGCAGCCACAGAGAACGGGGAGATACGCAGTATTTT. This gives the protein CASSHRERGDTQYF.

This clonotype has ten or more counts. This sequence joins TRBV6-9 and TRBJ2-1; 8 bases are shared with TRBD2. Germline V lookup: CDR1 MNHGY, CDR2 SVAAGI. This CDR3 comprises 16 residues. J gave up 1 base and V 3 bases, and 5 bases lay outside the gene matches. DNA for the CDR3: TGTGCCAGCAGTTACGAGGCGGGGGGTTCCTACAATGAGCAGTTCTTC. Residues: CASSYEAGGSYNEQFF.

This clonotype was found many times. This chain joins TRBV24-1 and TRBJ2-3; maybe TRBD1 (6 bases). There are 16 residues in the CDR3. Per germline, CDR1 KGHDR and CDR2 SFDVKD. V dropped 0 bases and J dropped 2 bases, with 11 bases sitting between them. This CDR3 is CATSDLGTTATDTQYF. CDR3 DNA sequence: TGTGCCACCAGTGATTTGGGGACAACGGCCACAGATACGCAGTATTTT.

At least ten counts were recorded for this clonotype. The V call is TRBV14, the J call TRBJ2-4, with a weak D call TRBD1 (5 bases). CDR1 and CDR2 (germline): SGHDN, FVKESK. The CDR3 loop spans 15 amino acids. V lost 3 bases to trimming and J lost 2 bases, with 11 bases between them. The CDR3 loop reads CASSHVDRTKNIQYF. DNA of the CDR3: TGTGCCAGCAGCCATGTCGACAGAACCAAAAACATTCAGTACTTC. The full variable domain, completed using reference TRBV14 and TRBJ2-4, is EAGVTQFPSHSVIEKGQTVTLRCDPISGHDNLYWYRRVMGKEIKFLLHFVKESKQDESGMPNNRFLAERTGGTYSTLKVQPAELEDSGVYFCASSHVDRTKNIQYFGAGTRLSVL.

The sample holds many counts of this clonotype. V usage is TRBV28 and J usage is TRBJ1-5, with TRBD1 identical over 9 bases. The CDR3 has 14 residues. Losses at the gene ends were 3 bases for V and 5 bases for J; bases not matched to a gene: 2. Germline loops: CDR1 MDHEN, CDR2 SYDVKM. In nucleotides, the CDR3 is TGTGCCAGCAGTTTCGGGACAGGGTATCAGCCCCAGCATTTT. Translation gives CASSFGTGYQPQHF.

At least ten counts were recorded for this clonotype. This chain joins TRBV30 and TRBJ1-5, with a tentative D call TRBD1 (5 bases). The V gene lost 0 bases and the J gene lost 5 bases, with 8 bases spanning the gap. The CDR3 has 13 residues. Germline V gives CDR1 GTSNPN, CDR2 SVGIG (reference sequence). This chain's CDR3 is CAWSVRGDQPQHF. The CDR3 DNA is TGTGCCTGGAGTGTCCGGGGGGATCAGCCCCAGCATTTT. The full variable domain, its missing parts supplied by reference TRBV30 and TRBJ1-5, is SQTIHQWPATLVQPVGSPLSLECTVEGTSNPNLYWYRQAAGRGLQLLFYSVGIGQISSEVPQNLSASRPQDRQFILSSKKLLLSDSGFYLCAWSVRGDQPQHFGDGTRLSIL.

This clonotype was detected ten times or more. The rearrangement uses TRBV6-5 and TRBJ1-1; 7 bases line up with TRBD1. The CDR3 is 16 residues long. Trimming at V came to 2 bases and at J to 3 bases, leaving 9 bases not matched to a gene. The germline CDR1 and CDR2 sequences are MNHEY and SVGAGI. In DNA form, the CDR3 reads TGTGCCAGCAGTTACACCCTAGACAGGGTTGACACTGAAGCTTTCTTT. Its translation: CASSYTLDRVDTEAFF.

In this sample, this clonotype turned up many times. The J gene is TRBJ2-5, the V gene TRBV5-1; TRBD2 aligns across 15 bases. CDR1 and CDR2 (germline): SGHRS, YFSETQ. The length of the CDR3 is 19 residues. The V and J ends lost 2 bases and 5 bases, in that order; junction bases with no gene match: 13. CDR3: CASSFSGGLAGGLGETQYF. In DNA, the CDR3 is TGCGCCAGCAGCTTTTCAGGGGGACTAGCGGGGGGCCTCGGGGAGACCCAGTACTTC. The whole variable domain, remainder taken from reference TRBV5-1 and TRBJ2-5, is KAGVTQTPRYLIKTRGQQVTLSCSPISGHRSVSWYQQTPGQGLQFLFEYFSETQRNKGNFPGRFSGRQFSNSRSEMNVSTLELGDSALYLCASSFSGGLAGGLGETQYFGPGTRLLVL.

The sample holds many counts of this clonotype. Here the CDR3 DNA reads TGCGCCAGCAGCTTAACCGGACAGGGAGGCACTGAAGCTTTCTTT. Amino acids: CASSLTGQGGTEAFF. The chain links TRBV5-1 to TRBJ1-1; 8 positions match TRBD1. In germline, CDR1 is SGHRS, CDR2 YFSETQ. The CDR3 length is 15 residues. J gave up 4 bases and V 2 bases, and 7 bases lay outside the gene matches. Drawing the rest from reference TRBV5-1 and TRBJ1-1, the complete variable domain is KAGVTQTPRYLIKTRGQQVTLSCSPISGHRSVSWYQQTPGQGLQFLFEYFSETQRNKGNFPGRFSGRQFSNSRSEMNVSTLELGDSALYLCASSLTGQGGTEAFFGQGTRLTVV.